Below, 27 T cell receptor beta chains from the same sample are listed, as sequenced in a study of Ad26.COV2.S vaccination and SARS-CoV-2 variants. Repertoires were generated with immunoSEQ multiplex PCR, while TCRdb's copy carries only in-frame clones and drops some. Counted here are nearly 95,000 clones, 82% occurring once; the ten biggest clones make up 16%. The source was peripheral blood, collected after recovery from COVID-19. The source is a human donor who had recovered from COVID-19.

The chain recombines TRBV5-6 with TRBJ2-7, with 8 bases identical to TRBD1. This CDR3 is built from 14 residues. With V trimmed by 3 bases and J by 5 bases, 7 bases remained unmatched. Germline V gives CDR1 SGHDT, CDR2 YYEEEE. Here the CDR3 DNA reads TGTGCCAGCAGCTACTCGGACAGGGACAACGAGCAGTACTTC. It yields the protein CASSYSDRDNEQYF.

With respect to this clone: This sample includes further DNA sequences coding for the same CDR3. The CDR3 is CASSLGVTDTQYF. The CDR3 coding sequence is TGTGCCAGCAGTTTGGGGGTAACAGATACGCAGTATTTT. The chain employs TRBV27 and TRBJ2-3; D may match TRBD1 or TRBD2 (5 bases each). Germline V gene data show CDR1 as MNHEY and CDR2 as SMNVEV (reference sequence). This CDR3 has 13 amino acids. Trimming took 3 bases from V and 3 from J, leaving 7 bases between them.

V and J are TRBV19 and TRBJ1-3; the D is unclear. CDR1 and CDR2 from the germline V gene are LNHDA and SQIVND (reference sequence). This CDR3 is 13 amino acids long. V dropped 5 bases and J dropped 0 bases, with 5 bases sitting between them. The CDR3 region has the DNA TGTGCCAGTAGTGAACGCTCTGGAAACACCATATATTTT. Residues: CASSERSGNTIYF.

V gene TRBV11-2 combines with J gene TRBJ1-2; 7 bases agree with TRBD1. The CDR3 is made up of 12 amino acids. In germline, CDR1 is SGHAT, CDR2 FQNNGV. After removal of 8 bases from V and 2 bases from J, the junction contained 2 bases not matched to a gene. The CDR3 loop is CASYRGNYGYTF. For the CDR3, the DNA is TGTGCCAGCTACAGGGGCAACTATGGCTACACCTTC.

V gene TRBV7-9 combines with J gene TRBJ1-1; D unclear. The CDR3 covers 14 residues. V dropped 1 base and J dropped 0 bases, with 6 bases sitting between them. Germline V gene sequence: CDR1 SEHNR, CDR2 FQNEAQ (reference sequence). CDR3 residues: CASSLEALNTEAFF. The CDR3, as DNA: TGTGCCAGCAGCTTAGAAGCCCTGAACACTGAAGCTTTCTTT.

This chain joins TRBV19 and TRBJ2-2, with TRBD2 matching 13 bases. Germline CDR1 LNHDA, CDR2 SQIVND (reference sequence). V gave up 7 bases and J gave up 4 bases; unmatched junction bases: 9. The CDR3 contains 17 residues. The CDR3 sequence is CASTYRLAGGPTGELFF. The CDR3 bases are TGTGCCAGTACCTACAGACTAGCGGGAGGCCCCACCGGGGAGCTGTTTTTT. The whole variable domain, filled in from reference TRBV19 and TRBJ2-2, reads DGGITQSPKYLFRKEGQNVTLSCEQNLNHDAMYWYRQDPGQGLRLIYYSQIVNDFQKGDIAEGYSVSREKKESFPLTVTSAQKNPTAFYLCASTYRLAGGPTGELFFGEGSRLTVL.

In this sample, this clone turned up a few times. The chain combines TRBV9 with TRBJ2-1; D is unresolved. The V end was cut by 0 bases, the J end by 5 bases, with 15 bases between. CDR3 length equals 16 residues. Germline V lookup: CDR1 SGDLS, CDR2 YYNGEE. CDR3 in amino acids: CASSVDPLTTNNEQFF. CDR3 bases: TGTGCCAGCAGCGTAGATCCGCTTACGACAAACAATGAGCAGTTCTTC.

The chain recombines TRBV28 with TRBJ2-1; perhaps TRBD1 as D (6 bases). The CDR3 covers 13 residues. V lost 9 bases to trimming and J lost 9 bases, with 18 bases between them. CDR1 is MDHEN, CDR2 SYDVKM, per germline. The CDR3 DNA reads TGTGCCAGTAGGGACCCAGGGGCGCCTGAGCAGTTCTTC. Translation: CASRDPGAPEQFF.

This chain uses TRBV7-8 with TRBJ2-2; D is uncertain. Looked up from germline, CDR1 is SGHVS and CDR2 is FQNEAQ. Trimming stripped 1 base from V and 6 bases from J, with 6 bases between. The CDR3 contains 13 residues. The CDR3 loop is CASSLVVAGELFF. CDR3 coding DNA: TGTGCCAGCAGCTTAGTGGTGGCCGGGGAGCTGTTTTTT. Using reference TRBV7-8 and TRBJ2-2 for the parts outside the CDR3, the full variable domain is GAGVSQSPRYKVAKRGQDVALRCDPISGHVSLFWYQQALGQGPEFLTYFQNEAQLDKSGLPSDRFFAERPEGSVSTLKIQRTQQEDSAVYLCASSLVVAGELFFGEGSRLTVL.

The gene calls are TRBV6-2 or TRBV6-3 and TRBJ2-1, with 9 bases identical to TRBD1. Germline CDR1 and CDR2: MNHEY and SVGEGT. V trimming: 6 bases; J trimming: 7 bases; junction bases outside the gene matches: 7. The CDR3 is 14 residues long. CDR3 residues: CASSRDRVSNEQFF. DNA for the CDR3: TGTGCCAGCAGCCGGGACAGGGTATCAAATGAGCAGTTCTTC.

The count of this clone is one. V is TRBV27 and J is TRBJ2-5; 7 bases are a match to TRBD2. The germline V gene has CDR1 MNHEY and CDR2 SMNVEV (reference sequence). The V segment lost 5 bases and the J segment 5 bases; nucleotides outside the gene matches: 14. This CDR3 has 16 residues. The CDR3 here is CASSDMAGDWGETQYF. The DNA for the CDR3 is TGTGCCAGCAGTGATATGGCGGGAGATTGGGGGGAGACCCAGTACTTC.

The chain couples TRBV5-1 to TRBJ1-1; tentative D call: TRBD1 (6 bases). V was pared by 4 bases and J by 4 bases, with 14 bases between. The length of the CDR3 is 14 residues. CDR1 and CDR2 (germline): SGHRS, YFSETQ. CDR3: CASSQPVRGTEAFF. CDR3 DNA: TGCGCCAGCAGCCAACCAGTCAGGGGCACTGAAGCTTTCTTT. Based on the CDR3 plus reference TRBV5-1 and TRBJ1-1, the full variable domain is KAGVTQTPRYLIKTRGQQVTLSCSPISGHRSVSWYQQTPGQGLQFLFEYFSETQRNKGNFPGRFSGRQFSNSRSEMNVSTLELGDSALYLCASSQPVRGTEAFFGQGTRLTVV.

The CDR3: CASSVVGGREQYF. Written as DNA, the CDR3 is TGTGCCAGCAGCGTAGTTGGGGGTCGGGAGCAGTACTTC. The chain couples TRBV9 to TRBJ2-7; D could derive from TRBD1 or TRBD2 (5 bases each). Looked up from germline, CDR1 is SGDLS and CDR2 is YYNGEE. V dropped 0 bases and J dropped 7 bases, with 11 bases sitting between them. The CDR3 loop spans 13 amino acids.

This chain links TRBV6-5 with TRBJ2-7, with no clear D. Looked up from germline, CDR1 is MNHEY and CDR2 is SVGAGI. CDR3 size: 14 residues. With 7 bases removed from V and 5 bases from J, the gap between germline ends came to 18 bases. CDR3 nucleotide sequence: TGTGCCAGCATCGAGGACGCTGCCCACCACGAGCAGTACTTC. Amino acids: CASIEDAAHHEQYF.

The chain links TRBV27 to TRBJ1-2, with 7 bases that match TRBD1. Germline CDR1 MNHEY, CDR2 SMNVEV (reference sequence). Trimming removed 6 bases from V and 5 bases from J; junction bases left unmatched: 9. There are 14 residues in the CDR3. CDR3 in amino acids: CASSPVGTAYGYTF. In nucleotides, the CDR3 is TGTGCCAGCAGCCCTGTGGGGACAGCATATGGCTACACCTTC.

V usage is TRBV11-2 and J usage is TRBJ2-1, with 7 bases that match TRBD2. V was pared by 2 bases and J by 7 bases, with 5 bases of the junction left unmatched. Per the germline V gene, CDR1 is SGHAT and CDR2 is FQNNGV. The CDR3 loop spans 14 amino acids. CDR3 bases: TGTGCCAGCAGCTTACTCACTAGCGTAAATGAGCAGTTCTTC. Translation: CASSLLTSVNEQFF. Using reference TRBV11-2 and TRBJ2-1 for the parts outside the CDR3, the full variable domain is EAGVAQSPRYKIIEKRQSVAFWCNPISGHATLYWYQQILGQGPKLLIQFQNNGVVDDSQLPKDRFSAERLKGVDSTLKIQPAKLEDSAVYLCASSLLTSVNEQFFGPGTRLTVL.

The rearrangement uses TRBV28 and TRBJ2-2; 8 bases fit TRBD2. V lost 10 bases and J lost 1; bases outside the gene matches: 5. The CDR3 runs to 14 residues. The germline CDR1 and CDR2 sequences are MDHEN and SYDVKM. Here the CDR3 reads CAIDSGVNTGELFF. The CDR3 DNA reads TGTGCCATTGATAGCGGGGTGAACACCGGGGAGCTGTTTTTT.

This clone was counted many times. The genes are TRBV15 and TRBJ1-2, with a weak D call TRBD1 (6 bases). The CDR3 runs to 15 residues. V was pared by 3 bases and J by 4 bases, with 15 bases between. CDR1 is LNHNV, CDR2 YYDKDF, per germline (reference sequence). This chain's CDR3 is CATSSQTGMGYGYTF. CDR3 nucleotides: TGTGCCACCAGCAGTCAAACAGGGATGGGCTATGGCTACACCTTC.

This chain uses TRBV7-2 with TRBJ2-7; D ambiguous. Trimming pared 4 bases from V and 9 bases from J, leaving 19 bases between. The CDR3 runs 14 residues. CDR1 is SGHTA and CDR2 is FQGNSA in the germline V gene. The CDR3 reads CASSSDPGPLGQYF. The CDR3 DNA follows: TGTGCCAGCAGCTCTGATCCGGGCCCTCTCGGGCAGTACTTC.

The chain joins TRBV6-2 or TRBV6-3 to TRBJ2-7, with TRBD2 as a possible D gene (5 bases). Germline V gives CDR1 MNHEY, CDR2 SVGEGT. The CDR3 is 12 residues long. V shed 5 bases and J shed 0 bases, with 5 bases lying between them. CDR3 amino acids: CASSGSSYEQYF. DNA of the CDR3: TGTGCCAGCAGTGGGAGCTCCTACGAGCAGTACTTC.

V is TRBV11-2 and J is TRBJ1-2; D gene unclear. Looked up from germline, CDR1 is SGHAT and CDR2 is FQNNGV. This CDR3 is built from 13 residues. V lost 1 base and J 7 bases, leaving 10 bases between the germline ends. The CDR3 protein is CASSLGYSVGYTF. CDR3 coding DNA: TGTGCCAGCAGCTTAGGATATTCGGTTGGCTACACCTTC. Complete variable domain (other parts from reference TRBV11-2 and TRBJ1-2): EAGVAQSPRYKIIEKRQSVAFWCNPISGHATLYWYQQILGQGPKLLIQFQNNGVVDDSQLPKDRFSAERLKGVDSTLKIQPAKLEDSAVYLCASSLGYSVGYTFGSGTRLTVV.

The chain recombines TRBV2 with TRBJ2-7; D perhaps matches TRBD1 (5 bases). Germline V gives CDR1 SNHLY, CDR2 FYNNEI. CDR3 size: 11 residues. Trimming cost V 9 bases and J 4 bases, with 10 bases left between them. Here the CDR3 reads CARRQGYEQYF. DNA of the CDR3: TGTGCCAGAAGGCAGGGATACGAGCAGTACTTC.

The chain couples TRBV15 to TRBJ2-5; D unresolved. Trimming cost V 0 bases and J 5 bases, with 13 bases left between them. Germline CDR1 and CDR2: LNHNV and YYDKDF (reference sequence). The CDR3 loop spans 15 amino acids. This CDR3 reads CATSRDIGPQETQYF. CDR3 bases: TGTGCCACCAGCAGAGATATAGGGCCCCAGGAGACCCAGTACTTC.

The chain joins TRBV6-5 to TRBJ1-6; D not resolved. V gave up 6 bases and J gave up 6 bases, with 15 bases separating them. In germline, CDR1 is MNHEY, CDR2 SVGAGI. There are 15 residues in the CDR3. The DNA of the CDR3 is TGTGCCAGCAGCCCACGGACCGCTCTTAATTCACCCCTCCACTTT. This translates into CASSPRTALNSPLHF.

The genes are TRBV4-2 and TRBJ2-1; D ambiguous. The CDR3 is made up of 18 amino acids. Germline CDR1 reads LGHNA; CDR2 reads YNFKEQ. V was clipped by 0 bases and J by 0 bases, with 15 bases between them. As DNA, the CDR3 is TGTGCCAGCAGCCAAGATCCCACCGGACCTAGCTCCTACAATGAGCAGTTCTTC. Protein sequence: CASSQDPTGPSSYNEQFF.

This sequence joins TRBV7-9 and TRBJ1-1; D is possibly TRBD1 (5 bases). CDR1 and CDR2 from the germline V gene are SEHNR and FQNEAQ (reference sequence). Trimming removed 5 bases from V and 2 bases from J, with 15 bases in between. CDR3 length: 15 amino acids. The CDR3, as DNA: TGTGCCAGCAGCGGAGGGGATTTTTTAAACACTGAAGCTTTCTTT. Translating it yields CASSGGDFLNTEAFF.

This chain links TRBV24-1 with TRBJ2-1; 8 nucleotides agree with TRBD2. V was clipped by 7 bases and J by 9 bases; unmatched bases: 10. The CDR3 is made up of 14 amino acids. CDR1 and CDR2 from the germline V gene are KGHDR and SFDVKD. DNA of the CDR3: TGTGCCACCAGCCTGGGACCCGCGGGGGGTGAGCAGTTCTTC. This codes for CATSLGPAGGEQFF.